This T cell receptor beta chain was recorded in a study of blood T cell repertoires in COVID-19. Study-wide context: The United States, Italy and Spain supplied acute and convalescent COVID-19 samples. Sample material is recorded as cDNA or gDNA derived from T cells, B-cell-depleted T cells, or PBMCs.

TCRdb keeps only in-frame clones here, not all; method: immunoSEQ multiplex PCR. The sample holds about 220,000 clones, 86% seen once. This CDR3 spans 15 amino acids. CDR1 and CDR2 (germline): SGHVS, FNYEAQ. The V gene end was trimmed by 5 bases and the J gene end by 2 bases; junction bases not matched to a gene: 4. Sequenced material: PBMCs or T cells enriched from blood (not recorded which). This chain uses TRBV7-6 with TRBJ2-2, with 8 bases aligning to TRBD1. This clonotype was obtained from a woman aged 40 to 55 with acute COVID-19. CDR3 in DNA: TGTGCCAGCAGCCGCCAGGGGGCCAACACCGGGGAGCTGTTTTTT. This codes for CASSRQGANTGELFF.